The 8 T cell receptor beta chains reported below all come from one sample, sequenced in a study of cytomegalovirus exposure and HLA in healthy donors. Vbeta (60) and Jbeta (13) primers were used in the PCR. Here immunoSEQ multiplex PCR was the method, and the copy in TCRdb shows in-frame clones only, minus some. The profile shows 130,000 or so clones, approximately 78% of them singletons. Sequencing used PBMCs. These receptors all come from a man between 18 and 35 years old in good health and CMV-seropositive.

The chain uses TRBV7-9 and TRBJ2-7, with 7 bases that match TRBD2. CDR1 and CDR2 (germline): SEHNR, FQNEAQ (reference sequence). This CDR3 is built from 14 residues. After removal of 1 base from V and 5 bases from J, the junction contained 5 bases not matched to a gene. For the CDR3, the DNA is TGTGCCAGCAGCTTAGAGGGAGGGCCGAACGAGCAGTACTTC. This codes for CASSLEGGPNEQYF.

A single count supports this clone. The chain joins TRBV6-4 to TRBJ1-5; D gene unclear. The CDR3 has 13 residues. Trimming left V 6 bases short and J 0 bases short, with 6 bases between. Germline CDR1 reads MRHNA; CDR2 reads SNTAGT. This chain's CDR3 is CASRRLSNQPQHF. The CDR3, as DNA: TGTGCCAGCAGGCGGCTTAGCAATCAGCCCCAGCATTTT.

CDR3 residues: CASRSYRDEQYF. CDR3 nucleotides: TGTGCCAGCAGGTCCTACAGGGACGAGCAGTACTTC. This chain joins TRBV7-9 and TRBJ2-7; perhaps TRBD1 as D (6 bases). CDR3 size: 12 residues. The germline CDR1 and CDR2 sequences are SEHNR and FQNEAQ (reference sequence). The V end was cut by 6 bases, the J end by 5 bases, with 11 bases between. The full variable domain, its missing parts supplied by reference TRBV7-9 and TRBJ2-7, is DTGVSQNPRHKITKRGQNVTFRCDPISEHNRLYWYRQTLGQGPEFLTYFQNEAQLEKSRLLSDRFSAERPKGSFSTLEIQRTEQGDSAMYLCASRSYRDEQYFGPGTRLTVT.

The CDR3 loop reads CASSSGQSNYGYTF. The CDR3 DNA is TGTGCCAGCAGCTCCGGACAATCTAACTATGGCTACACCTTC. The chain combines TRBV7-9 with TRBJ1-2, with a tentative D call TRBD1 (5 bases). This CDR3 contains 14 residues. Trimming removed 4 bases from V and 0 bases from J, with 9 bases in between. The germline CDR1 and CDR2 sequences are SEHNR and FQNEAQ (reference sequence). Combining the CDR3 with reference TRBV7-9 and TRBJ1-2 gives the whole variable domain DTGVSQNPRHKITKRGQNVTFRCDPISEHNRLYWYRQTLGQGPEFLTYFQNEAQLEKSRLLSDRFSAERPKGSFSTLEIQRTEQGDSAMYLCASSSGQSNYGYTFGSGTRLTVV.

The CDR3 sequence: CASSYSWEGWTEAFF. The CDR3 bases are TGTGCCAGCAGTTACTCGTGGGAGGGATGGACTGAAGCTTTCTTT. The genes are TRBV6-5 and TRBJ1-1; D not resolved. Germline V gene data show CDR1 as MNHEY and CDR2 as SVGAGI. This CDR3 is 15 amino acids long. Trimming cost V 0 bases and J 5 bases, with 13 bases left between them.

The CDR3 DNA reads TGTGCCAGCAGCCCACAGGGGGCCCGTGAAAAACTGTTTTTT. Protein: CASSPQGAREKLFF. The chain carries TRBV5-5 and TRBJ1-4; 9 bases line up with TRBD1. Germline V gene lookup returns CDR1 SGHKS and CDR2 YYEKEE (reference sequence). V lost 4 bases and J lost 7; bases outside the gene matches: 5. The CDR3 sequence is 14 residues long.

This chain connects TRBV5-1 to TRBJ2-7, with 12 bases identical to TRBD2. V was clipped by 4 bases and J by 2 bases; unmatched bases: 4. Germline CDR1 reads SGHRS; CDR2 reads YFSETQ. The CDR3 sequence is 15 residues long. CDR3 coding DNA: TGCGCCAGCAGCGCCTCTAGCGGGAGGGCCTACGAGCAGTACTTC. It translates to CASSASSGRAYEQYF.

As to this clone: The sample carries other DNA sequences with the same CDR3. This rearrangement joins TRBV9 to TRBJ1-1, with TRBD1 as a possible D gene (5 bases). Germline lookup yields CDR1 SGDLS and CDR2 YYNGEE. Trimming stripped 0 bases from V and 7 bases from J, with 10 bases between. This CDR3 region has 13 residues. For the CDR3, the DNA is TGTGCCAGCAGCGTAGCTACAGGTTTTGAAGCTTTCTTT. Translating gives CASSVATGFEAFF. Supplemented by reference TRBV9 and TRBJ1-1, the full variable domain reads DSGVTQTPKHLITATGQRVTLRCSPRSGDLSVYWYQQSLDQGLQFLIQYYNGEERAKGNILERFSAQQFPDLHSELNLSSLELGDSALYFCASSVATGFEAFFGQGTRLTVV.